This entry lists 3 T cell receptor beta chains sequenced from one sample in a study of T cells in tumors after PD-1 blockade. Profiling relied on immunoSEQ multiplex PCR, and the TCRdb table lists in-frame clones only, not all of them. The data contain several thousand clones, about 63% of them singletons. Sequenced material: tumor tissue, taken after anti-PD-1 treatment. The receptors derive from a human donor with basal cell carcinoma.

By share of the sample, this clone is medium-sized. Other DNA sequences in this specimen translate into the identical CDR3. This chain connects TRBV2 to TRBJ1-3; D call uncertain. Germline V lookup: CDR1 SNHLY, CDR2 FYNNEI. Trimming cost V 4 bases and J 0 bases, with 10 bases left between them. The length of the CDR3 is 15 residues. The CDR3 here is CASSGGANSGNTIYF. The DNA for the CDR3 is TGTGCCAGCAGTGGAGGAGCAAACTCTGGAAACACCATATATTTT.

DNA of the CDR3: TGTGCCAGCAGTTGGGGTGGGGTCAACAATTCACCCCTCCACTTT. It translates to CASSWGGVNNSPLHF. The chain uses TRBV27 and TRBJ1-6; no clear D. This CDR3 region has 15 residues. Germline V gives CDR1 MNHEY, CDR2 SMNVEV (reference sequence). The V gene lost 4 bases and the J gene lost 7 bases, with 14 bases spanning the gap.

This clone appeared a single time. This chain connects TRBV9 to TRBJ2-3; D is unresolved. This CDR3 has 14 amino acids. Germline V CDR1 and CDR2: SGDLS, YYNGEE. Between the trimmed V and J ends, which lost 0 bases and 2 bases, there was a span of 7 bases. CDR3: CASSVGGPTDTQYF. CDR3 bases: TGTGCCAGCAGCGTAGGTGGCCCCACAGATACGCAGTATTTT.